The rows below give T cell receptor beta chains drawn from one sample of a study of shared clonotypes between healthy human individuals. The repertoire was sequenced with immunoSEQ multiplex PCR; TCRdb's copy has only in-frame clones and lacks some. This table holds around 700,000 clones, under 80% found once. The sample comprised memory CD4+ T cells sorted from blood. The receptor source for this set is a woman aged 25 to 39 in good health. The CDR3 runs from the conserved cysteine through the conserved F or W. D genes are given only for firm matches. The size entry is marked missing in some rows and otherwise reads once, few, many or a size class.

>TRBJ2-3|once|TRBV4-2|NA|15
CASSQVGAATDTQYF
TGTGCCAGCAGCCAAGTCGGAGCAGCCACAGATACGCAGTATTTT
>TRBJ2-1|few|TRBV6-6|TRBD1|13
CASSGQGNNEQFF
TGTGCCAGCAGCGGACAGGGGAACAATGAGCAGTTCTTC
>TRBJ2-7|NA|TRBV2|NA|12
CASSGTPYEQYF
TGTGCCAGCAGTGGGACTCCCTACGAGCAGTACTTC
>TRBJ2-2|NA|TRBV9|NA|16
CASSKQGSGYTGELFF
TGTGCCAGCAGCAAACAAGGGAGCGGTTACACCGGGGAGCTGTTTTTT
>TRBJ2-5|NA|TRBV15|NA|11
CATRASETQYF
TGTGCCACCAGGGCGTCGGAGACCCAGTACTTC
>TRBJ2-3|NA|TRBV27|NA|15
CASSQRQGGSDTQYF
TGTGCCAGCAGTCAAAGACAGGGAGGGTCAGATACGCAGTATTTT
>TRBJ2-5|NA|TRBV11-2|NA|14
CASSLDLNRETQYF
TGTGCCAGCAGCTTAGATCTAAACAGAGAGACCCAGTACTTC
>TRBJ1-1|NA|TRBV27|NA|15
CASSAGRTAGTEAFF
TGTGCCAGCAGCGCGGGTCGGACAGCGGGGACTGAAGCTTTCTTT
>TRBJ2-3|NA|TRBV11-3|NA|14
CASSLLRAGGTQYF
TGTGCCAGCAGCTTACTCAGGGCCGGGGGTACGCAGTATTTT
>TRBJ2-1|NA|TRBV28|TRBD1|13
CASSLLQGPEQFF
TGTGCCAGCAGTTTGCTACAGGGGCCGGAGCAGTTCTTC
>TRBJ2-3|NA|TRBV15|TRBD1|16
CATSRDQGALTDTQYF
TGTGCCACCAGCAGAGATCAGGGGGCCCTCACAGATACGCAGTATTTT
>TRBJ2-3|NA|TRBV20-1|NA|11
CSVPPGGTQYF
TGCAGTGTACCCCCCGGGGGTACGCAGTATTTT
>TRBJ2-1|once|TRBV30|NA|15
CAHKGMGAGVNEQFF
TGTGCCCATAAGGGGATGGGGGCGGGAGTGAATGAGCAGTTCTTC
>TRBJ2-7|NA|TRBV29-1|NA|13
CSVTLRSSYEQYF
TGCAGCGTCACACTGAGGAGCTCCTACGAGCAGTACTTC
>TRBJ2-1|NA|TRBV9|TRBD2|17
CASSFKGLAGEYNEQFF
TGTGCCAGCAGTTTTAAAGGACTAGCGGGGGAGTACAATGAGCAGTTCTTC
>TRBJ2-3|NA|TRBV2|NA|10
CASRGDTQYF
TGTGCCAGCAGAGGAGATACGCAGTATTTT
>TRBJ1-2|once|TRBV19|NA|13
CASSIGGDYGYTF
TGTGCCAGTAGTATCGGAGGAGACTATGGCTACACCTTC
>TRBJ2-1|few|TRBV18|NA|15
CASSRGWGSEDEQFF
TGTGCCAGCTCACGGGGGTGGGGAAGCGAGGATGAGCAGTTCTTC
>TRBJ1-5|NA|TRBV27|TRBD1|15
CASSFTGAFNQPQHF
TGTGCCAGCAGTTTCACAGGGGCCTTTAATCAGCCCCAGCATTTT
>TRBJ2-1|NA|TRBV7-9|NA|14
CAMERDGTYNEQFF
TGTGCCATGGAAAGGGACGGGACCTACAATGAGCAGTTCTTC
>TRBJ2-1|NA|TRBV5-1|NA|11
CASSFELKQFF
TGCGCCAGCAGCTTTGAGCTCAAGCAGTTCTTC
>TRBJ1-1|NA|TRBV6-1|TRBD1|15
CASSELQGASTEAFF
TGTGCCAGCAGTGAGTTACAGGGGGCGAGCACTGAAGCTTTCTTT
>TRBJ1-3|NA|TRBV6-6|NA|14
CASRPQISGNTIYF
TGTGCCAGCAGACCTCAGATCTCTGGAAACACCATATATTTT
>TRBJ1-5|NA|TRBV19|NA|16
CASSKTAGNRNQPQHF
TGTGCCAGTTCGAAGACCGCGGGGAATCGTAATCAGCCCCAGCATTTT
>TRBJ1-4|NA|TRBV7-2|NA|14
CASSSSGKIGLLFF
TGTGCCAGCAGCTCCTCAGGGAAAATTGGGTTACTGTTTTTT
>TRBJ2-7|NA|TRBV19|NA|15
CASSVPSGPPYEQYF
TGTGCCAGTTCGGTTCCTTCAGGGCCACCCTACGAGCAGTACTTC
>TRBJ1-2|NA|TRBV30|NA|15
CAWSVPNRSNYGYTF
TGTGCCTGGAGTGTACCCAACAGGTCGAACTATGGCTACACCTTC
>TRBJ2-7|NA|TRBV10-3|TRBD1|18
CAISDPIKQGVNLYEQYF
TGTGCCATCAGTGATCCCATTAAACAGGGGGTAAATCTCTACGAGCAGTACTTC
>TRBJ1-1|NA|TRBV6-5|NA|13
CASSSLGDTEAFF
TGTGCCAGCAGTTCTCTTGGGGACACTGAAGCTTTCTTT
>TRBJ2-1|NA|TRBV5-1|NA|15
CASSLGSGSYNEQFF
TGCGCCAGCAGCTTGGGGAGCGGGTCATACAATGAGCAGTTCTTC
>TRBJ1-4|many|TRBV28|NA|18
CASSPQGRVNRLGEKLFF
TGTGCCAGCAGTCCCCAGGGTAGGGTGAATCGGCTGGGGGAAAAACTGTTTTTT
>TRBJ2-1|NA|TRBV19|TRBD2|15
CASKAGVGGYNEQFF
TGTGCCAGTAAAGCGGGAGTGGGGGGATACAATGAGCAGTTCTTC
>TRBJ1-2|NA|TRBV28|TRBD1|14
CASSFTGGIYGYTF
TGTGCCAGCAGTTTCACAGGGGGCATCTATGGCTACACCTTC
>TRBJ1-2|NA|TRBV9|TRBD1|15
CASSVYLSGGYGYTF
TGTGCCAGCAGCGTCTACCTATCAGGGGGCTATGGCTACACCTTC
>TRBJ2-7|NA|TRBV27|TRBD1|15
CASSRQGGLYYEQYF
TGTGCCAGCAGTCGACAGGGTGGGCTATACTACGAGCAGTACTTC
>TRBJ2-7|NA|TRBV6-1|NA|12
CATGRGPYEQYF
TGTGCCACGGGACGGGGCCCCTACGAGCAGTACTTC
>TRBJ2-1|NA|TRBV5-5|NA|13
CASSLVRDNEQFF
TGTGCCAGCAGCTTGGTACGAGACAATGAGCAGTTCTTC
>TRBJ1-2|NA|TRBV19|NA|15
CASTPGAEQGSGYTF
TGTGCCAGTACCCCAGGGGCTGAGCAAGGCTCTGGCTACACCTTC
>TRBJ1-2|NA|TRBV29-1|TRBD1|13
CSVARTGRYGYTF
TGCAGCGTTGCCCGGACAGGGCGGTATGGCTACACCTTC
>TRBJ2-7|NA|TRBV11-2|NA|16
CASSLVGTVLVYEQYF
TGTGCCAGCAGCTTAGTCGGGACTGTTCTCGTCTACGAGCAGTACTTC
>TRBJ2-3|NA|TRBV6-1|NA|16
CASSEGASPSTDTQYF
TGTGCCAGCAGTGAAGGTGCCAGTCCTAGCACAGATACGCAGTATTTT
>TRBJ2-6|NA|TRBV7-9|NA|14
CASSLDSGANVLTF
TGTGCCAGCAGTCTGGACTCTGGGGCCAACGTCCTGACTTTC
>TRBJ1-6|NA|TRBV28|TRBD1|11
CASSSDRALHF
TGTGCCAGCAGTTCCGACAGGGCTCTCCACTTT
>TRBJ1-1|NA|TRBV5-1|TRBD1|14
CASSVQGGNTEAFF
TGCGCCAGCAGCGTTCAGGGGGGGAACACTGAAGCTTTCTTT
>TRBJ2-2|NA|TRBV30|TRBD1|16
CAWTSPDRVRTGELFF
TGTGCCTGGACCTCACCCGACAGGGTTCGCACCGGGGAGCTGTTTTTT
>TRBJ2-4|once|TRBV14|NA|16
CASSQGAGQGIGIQYF
TGTGCCAGCAGCCAAGGAGCCGGGCAGGGAATAGGCATTCAGTACTTC
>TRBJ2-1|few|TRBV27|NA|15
CASSLSSSSYNEQFF
TGTGCCAGCAGTTTATCGTCGAGCTCCTACAATGAGCAGTTCTTC
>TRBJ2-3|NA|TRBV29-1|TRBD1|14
CSSSRGQNTDTQYF
TGCAGCTCATCTCGGGGACAGAACACAGATACGCAGTATTTT
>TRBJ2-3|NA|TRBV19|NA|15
CASSWGGPPADTQYF
TGTGCCAGTAGTTGGGGGGGCCCCCCCGCAGATACGCAGTATTTT
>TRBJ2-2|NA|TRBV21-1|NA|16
CASVKGRFVNTGELFF
TGTGCCAGCGTGAAGGGAAGATTTGTTAACACCGGGGAGCTGTTTTTT
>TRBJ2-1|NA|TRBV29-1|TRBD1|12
CSVEAGGNEQFF
TGCAGCGTTGAAGCAGGGGGCAATGAGCAGTTCTTC
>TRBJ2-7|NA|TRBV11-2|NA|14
CASSPLIRLYEQYF
TGTGCCAGCAGCCCCCTTATCCGCCTCTACGAGCAGTACTTC
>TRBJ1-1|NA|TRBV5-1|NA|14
CASSPDTVGTEAFF
TGCGCCAGCAGCCCGGACACCGTGGGCACTGAAGCTTTCTTT
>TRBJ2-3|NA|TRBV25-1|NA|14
CASSRSLVSDTQYF
TGTGCCAGCAGTCGTAGTTTAGTGTCAGATACGCAGTATTTT
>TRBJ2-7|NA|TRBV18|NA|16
CASSPPRGGLPGEQYF
TGTGCCAGCTCACCACCGAGGGGAGGCCTGCCTGGGGAGCAGTACTTC
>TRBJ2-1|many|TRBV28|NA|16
CASSFVGALSYNEQFF
TGTGCCAGCAGTTTCGTGGGGGCTCTCTCCTACAATGAGCAGTTCTTC
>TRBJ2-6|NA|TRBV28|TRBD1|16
CASRDSLLSGANVLTF
TGTGCCAGCCGGGACAGTCTACTCTCTGGGGCCAACGTCCTGACTTTC
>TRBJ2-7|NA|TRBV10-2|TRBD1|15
CASTPGQGASYEQYF
TGCGCCAGCACCCCGGGACAGGGGGCTTCCTACGAGCAGTACTTC
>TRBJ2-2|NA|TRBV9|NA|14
CASSAQGNTGELFF
TGTGCCAGCAGCGCTCAGGGAAACACCGGGGAGCTGTTTTTT
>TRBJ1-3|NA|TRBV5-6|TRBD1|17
CASSFPSGQLSGNTIYF
TGTGCCAGCAGCTTCCCCTCGGGACAGCTCTCTGGAAACACCATATATTTT